This T cell receptor beta chain was recorded in a study of shared clonotypes between healthy human individuals. Turning to the study itself: The study drew on a couple of women and a few men aged 18 to 49 as donors.

Points from the study as a whole: Shared across a few donors were 4% to 5% of the naive CD4 clonotypes.

CDR3 length: 15 residues. Per the germline V gene, CDR1 is KGHSH and CDR2 is LQKENI. V lost 3 bases to trimming and J lost 6 bases; unmatched junction nucleotides: 10. A remark on this clone: Its target is unknown.

An approximately 210 ng quantity of DNA, tens of thousands of T cell genomes, went into the sorted-subset replicate PCRs. Only in-frame clones appear in the TCRdb table, and some are missing; sequencing was by immunoSEQ multiplex PCR. This sample has about 600,000 clones, with 97% found just once. Investigators divided CD4+ cells into CD45RA+ naive and CD45RA-negative memory subsets. The sequence was obtained from a woman younger than 45 in good health. The gene calls are TRBV18 and TRBJ1-2; 7 bases are a match to TRBD1. Sequences were obtained from naive CD4+ T cells sorted from blood. Specified subset: CD45RA+ positively selected. The CDR3 sequence is CASSPVGEGAHGYTF. DNA of the CDR3: TGTGCCAGCTCACCCGTCGGGGAGGGGGCCCATGGCTACACCTTC.